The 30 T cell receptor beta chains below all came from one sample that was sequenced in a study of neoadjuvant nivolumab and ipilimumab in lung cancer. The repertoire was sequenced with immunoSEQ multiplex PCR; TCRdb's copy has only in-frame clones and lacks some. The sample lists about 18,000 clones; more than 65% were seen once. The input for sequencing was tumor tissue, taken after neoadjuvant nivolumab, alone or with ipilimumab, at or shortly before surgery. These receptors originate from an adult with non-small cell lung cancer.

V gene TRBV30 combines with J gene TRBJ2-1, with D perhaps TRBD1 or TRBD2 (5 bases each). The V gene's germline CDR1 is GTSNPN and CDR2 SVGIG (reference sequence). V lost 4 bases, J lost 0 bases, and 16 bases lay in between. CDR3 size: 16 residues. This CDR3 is CAWIRGRRNSYNEQFF. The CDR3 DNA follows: TGTGCCTGGATACGGGGACGACGGAACTCCTACAATGAGCAGTTCTTC.

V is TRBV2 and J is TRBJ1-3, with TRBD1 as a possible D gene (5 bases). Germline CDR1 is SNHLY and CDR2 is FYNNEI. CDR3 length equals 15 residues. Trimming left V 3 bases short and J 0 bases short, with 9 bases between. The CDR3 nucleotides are TGTGCCAGCAGTGAGCAGGGCCTCTCTGGAAACACCATATATTTT. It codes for CASSEQGLSGNTIYF. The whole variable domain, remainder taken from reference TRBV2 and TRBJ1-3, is EPEVTQTPSHQVTQMGQEVILRCVPISNHLYFYWYRQILGQKVEFLVSFYNNEISEKSEIFDDQFSVERPDGSNFTLKIRSTKLEDSAMYFCASSEQGLSGNTIYFGEGSWLTVV.

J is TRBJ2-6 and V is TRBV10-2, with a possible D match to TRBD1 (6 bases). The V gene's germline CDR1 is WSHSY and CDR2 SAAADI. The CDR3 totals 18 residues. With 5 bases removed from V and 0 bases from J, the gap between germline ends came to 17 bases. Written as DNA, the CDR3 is TGCGCCAGCAGTCTGGGACACCCAAAGGTCTCTGGGGCCAACGTCCTGACTTTC. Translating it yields CASSLGHPKVSGANVLTF.

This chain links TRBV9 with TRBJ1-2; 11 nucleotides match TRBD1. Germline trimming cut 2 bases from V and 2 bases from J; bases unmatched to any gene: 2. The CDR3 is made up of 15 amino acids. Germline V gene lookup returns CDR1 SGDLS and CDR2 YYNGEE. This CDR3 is CASSVGQGANYGYTF. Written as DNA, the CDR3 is TGTGCCAGCAGCGTCGGACAGGGGGCGAACTATGGCTACACCTTC.

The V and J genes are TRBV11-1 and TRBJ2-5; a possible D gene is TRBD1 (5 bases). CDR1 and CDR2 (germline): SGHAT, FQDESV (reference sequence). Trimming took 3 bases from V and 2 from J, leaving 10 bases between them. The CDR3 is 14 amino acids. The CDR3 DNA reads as TGTGCCAGCAGCTTGGGGCCAGGGCAAGAGACCCAGTACTTC. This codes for CASSLGPGQETQYF.

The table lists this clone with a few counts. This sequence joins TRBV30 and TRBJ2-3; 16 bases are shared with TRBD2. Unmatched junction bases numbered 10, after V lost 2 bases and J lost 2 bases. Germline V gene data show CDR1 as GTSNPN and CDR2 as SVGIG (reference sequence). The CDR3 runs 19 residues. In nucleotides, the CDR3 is TGTGCCTGGAGTACCGGGACTAGCGGGAGGGCTCGCTTCACAGATACGCAGTATTTT. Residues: CAWSTGTSGRARFTDTQYF.

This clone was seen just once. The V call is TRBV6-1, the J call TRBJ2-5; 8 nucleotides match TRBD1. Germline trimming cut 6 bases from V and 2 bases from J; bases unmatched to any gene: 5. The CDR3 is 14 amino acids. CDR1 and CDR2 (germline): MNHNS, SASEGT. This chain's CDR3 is CASRGTGFQETQYF. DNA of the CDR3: TGTGCCAGCAGAGGGACAGGCTTTCAAGAGACCCAGTACTTC.

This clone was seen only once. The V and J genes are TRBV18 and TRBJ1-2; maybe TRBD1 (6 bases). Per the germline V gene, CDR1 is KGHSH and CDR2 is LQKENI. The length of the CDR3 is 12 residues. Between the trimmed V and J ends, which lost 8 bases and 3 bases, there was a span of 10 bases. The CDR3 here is CASKRGDYGYTF. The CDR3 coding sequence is TGTGCCAGCAAGAGGGGGGACTATGGCTACACCTTC.

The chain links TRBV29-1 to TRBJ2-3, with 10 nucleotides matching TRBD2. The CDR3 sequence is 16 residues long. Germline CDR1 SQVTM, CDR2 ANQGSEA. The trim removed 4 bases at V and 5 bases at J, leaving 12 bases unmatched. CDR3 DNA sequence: TGCAGCGTTGGGCCTAGCGGGAGACCCACGCGAGATACGCAGTATTTT. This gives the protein CSVGPSGRPTRDTQYF.

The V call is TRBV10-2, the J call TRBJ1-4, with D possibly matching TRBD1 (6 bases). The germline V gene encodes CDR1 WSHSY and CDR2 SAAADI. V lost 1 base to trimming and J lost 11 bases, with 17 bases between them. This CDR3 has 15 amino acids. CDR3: CASSELGGASGKLFF. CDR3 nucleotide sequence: TGCGCCAGCAGTGAGTTGGGGGGCGCTTCAGGGAAACTGTTTTTT.

The CDR3 loop is CAISVGISNQPQHF. The CDR3 bases are TGTGCCATCAGTGTCGGTATTAGCAATCAGCCCCAGCATTTT. The rearrangement uses TRBV10-3 and TRBJ1-5; D remains ambiguous. Germline V lookup: CDR1 ENHRY, CDR2 SYGVKD. This CDR3 is built from 14 residues. V was shortened by 4 bases and J by 0 bases, with 7 bases between the two germline ends.

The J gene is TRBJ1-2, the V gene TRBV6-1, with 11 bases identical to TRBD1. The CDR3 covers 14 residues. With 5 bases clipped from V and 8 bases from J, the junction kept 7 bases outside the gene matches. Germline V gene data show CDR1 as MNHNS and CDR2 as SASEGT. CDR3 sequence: CASSFRTGGRGYTF. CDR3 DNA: TGTGCCAGCAGTTTCCGGACAGGGGGCAGGGGCTACACCTTC.

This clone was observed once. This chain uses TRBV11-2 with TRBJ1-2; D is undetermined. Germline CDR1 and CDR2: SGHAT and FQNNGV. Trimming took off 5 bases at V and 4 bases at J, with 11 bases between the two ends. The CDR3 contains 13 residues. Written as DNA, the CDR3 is TGTGCCAGCAGCGACTCAGCCTTCTATGGCTACACCTTC. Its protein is CASSDSAFYGYTF. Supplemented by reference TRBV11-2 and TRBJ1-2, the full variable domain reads EAGVAQSPRYKIIEKRQSVAFWCNPISGHATLYWYQQILGQGPKLLIQFQNNGVVDDSQLPKDRFSAERLKGVDSTLKIQPAKLEDSAVYLCASSDSAFYGYTFGSGTRLTVV.

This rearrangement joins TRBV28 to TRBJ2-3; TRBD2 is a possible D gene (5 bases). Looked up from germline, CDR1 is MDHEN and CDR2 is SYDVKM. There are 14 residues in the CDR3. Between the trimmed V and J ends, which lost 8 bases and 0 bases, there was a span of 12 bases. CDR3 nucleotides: TGTGCCAGCGGTCGCGGGCCTAGCACAGATACGCAGTATTTT. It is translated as CASGRGPSTDTQYF.

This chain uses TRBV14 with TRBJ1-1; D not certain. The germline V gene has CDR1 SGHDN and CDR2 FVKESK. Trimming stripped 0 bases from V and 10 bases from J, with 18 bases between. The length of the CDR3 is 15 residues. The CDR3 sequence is CASSQDSAAFRRAFF. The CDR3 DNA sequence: TGTGCCAGCAGCCAAGATAGTGCAGCCTTCCGTAGAGCTTTCTTT.

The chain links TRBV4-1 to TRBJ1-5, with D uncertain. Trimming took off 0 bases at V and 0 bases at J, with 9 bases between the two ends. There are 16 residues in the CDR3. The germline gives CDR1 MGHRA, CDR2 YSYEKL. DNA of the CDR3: TGCGCCAGCAGCCAAGAGATAGGGTATAGCAATCAGCCCCAGCATTTT. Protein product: CASSQEIGYSNQPQHF.

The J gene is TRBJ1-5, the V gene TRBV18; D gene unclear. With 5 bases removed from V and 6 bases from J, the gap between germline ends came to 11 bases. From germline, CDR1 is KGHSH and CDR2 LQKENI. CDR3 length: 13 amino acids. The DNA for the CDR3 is TGTGCCAGCTCATCCGGGCCCGGTCAGCCCCAGCATTTT. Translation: CASSSGPGQPQHF.

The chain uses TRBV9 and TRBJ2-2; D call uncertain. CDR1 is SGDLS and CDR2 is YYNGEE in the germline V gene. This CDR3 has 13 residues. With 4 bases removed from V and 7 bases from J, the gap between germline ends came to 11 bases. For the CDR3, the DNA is TGTGCCAGCAGCCCGGGTCTTCGCGGGGAGCTGTTTTTT. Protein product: CASSPGLRGELFF.

The CDR3 protein is CASSLTGNGYTF. The CDR3 DNA reads TGTGCCAGCAGCTTGACAGGGAATGGCTACACCTTC. This sequence joins TRBV7-6 and TRBJ1-2; 7 bases align to TRBD1. CDR3 length: 12 residues. V trimming: 3 bases; J trimming: 6 bases; junction bases outside the gene matches: 1. Germline V CDR1 and CDR2: SGHVS, FNYEAQ.

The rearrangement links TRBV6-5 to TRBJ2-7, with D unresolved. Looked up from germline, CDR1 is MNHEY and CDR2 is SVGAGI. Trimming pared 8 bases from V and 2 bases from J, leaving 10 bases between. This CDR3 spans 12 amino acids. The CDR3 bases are TGTGCCAGCGCAAATTTCCCCTACGAGCAGTACTTC. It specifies CASANFPYEQYF.

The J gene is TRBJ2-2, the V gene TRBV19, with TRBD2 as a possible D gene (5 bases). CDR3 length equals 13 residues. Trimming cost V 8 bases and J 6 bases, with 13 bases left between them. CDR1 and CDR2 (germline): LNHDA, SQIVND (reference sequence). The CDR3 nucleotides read TGTGCCAGTGCAGTGCACGGGGCCGGGGAGCTGTTTTTT. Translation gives CASAVHGAGELFF.

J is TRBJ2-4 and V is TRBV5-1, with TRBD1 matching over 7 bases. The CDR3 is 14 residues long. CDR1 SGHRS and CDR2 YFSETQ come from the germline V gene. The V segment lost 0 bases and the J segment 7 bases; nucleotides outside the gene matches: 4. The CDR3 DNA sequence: TGCGCCAGCAGCTTGGGACAGGGCTTGAACATTCAGTACTTC. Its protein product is CASSLGQGLNIQYF.

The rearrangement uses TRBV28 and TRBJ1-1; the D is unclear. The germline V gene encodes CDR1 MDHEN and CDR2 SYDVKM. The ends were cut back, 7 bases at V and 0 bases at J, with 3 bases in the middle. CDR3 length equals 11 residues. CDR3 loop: CASMVNTEAFF. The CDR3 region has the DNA TGTGCCAGCATGGTGAACACTGAAGCTTTCTTT.

Here the CDR3 DNA reads TGTGCCAGCTCACCTTCAGGGGAGCTGTTTTTT. Translated, it gives CASSPSGELFF. J is TRBJ2-2 and V is TRBV18; D gene ambiguous. CDR3 length: 11 residues. Deletions cut 3 bases from V and 8 bases from J, with 4 bases between. CDR1 is KGHSH, CDR2 LQKENI, per germline.

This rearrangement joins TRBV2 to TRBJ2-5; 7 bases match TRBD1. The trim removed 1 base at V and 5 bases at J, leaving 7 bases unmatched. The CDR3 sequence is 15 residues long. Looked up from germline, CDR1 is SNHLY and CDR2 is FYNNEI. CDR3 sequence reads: CASSEVRTGLETQYF. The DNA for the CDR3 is TGTGCCAGCAGTGAAGTGAGGACAGGCCTGGAGACCCAGTACTTC. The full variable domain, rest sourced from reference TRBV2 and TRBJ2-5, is EPEVTQTPSHQVTQMGQEVILRCVPISNHLYFYWYRQILGQKVEFLVSFYNNEISEKSEIFDDQFSVERPDGSNFTLKIRSTKLEDSAMYFCASSEVRTGLETQYFGPGTRLLVL.

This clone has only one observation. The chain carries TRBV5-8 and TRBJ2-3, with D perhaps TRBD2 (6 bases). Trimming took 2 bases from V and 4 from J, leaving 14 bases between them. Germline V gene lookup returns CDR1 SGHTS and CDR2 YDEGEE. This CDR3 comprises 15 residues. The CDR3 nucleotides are TGTGCCAGCAGCTTCCTCTTAGGCGGGGCAGATACGCAGTATTTT. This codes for CASSFLLGGADTQYF.

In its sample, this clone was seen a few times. The CDR3 is CASSLAGAKETQYF. In DNA, the CDR3 is TGTGCCAGCAGCTTAGCAGGGGCTAAAGAGACCCAGTACTTC. This chain connects TRBV7-9 to TRBJ2-5; D is perhaps TRBD1 (5 bases). The CDR3 spans 14 residues. Germline CDR1 SEHNR, CDR2 FQNEAQ (reference sequence). Trimming left V 0 bases short and J 3 bases short, with 8 bases between.

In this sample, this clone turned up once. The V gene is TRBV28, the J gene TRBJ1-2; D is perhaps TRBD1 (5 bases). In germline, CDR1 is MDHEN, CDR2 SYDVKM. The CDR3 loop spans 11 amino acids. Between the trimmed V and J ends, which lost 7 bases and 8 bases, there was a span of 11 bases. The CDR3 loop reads CASKEGIGYTF. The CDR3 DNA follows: TGTGCCAGCAAAGAGGGGATCGGCTACACCTTC.

The chain's CDR3 is CASSLAYQMSSYNEQFF. Written as DNA, the CDR3 is TGTGCCAGCAGCTTAGCTTATCAGATGAGCTCCTACAATGAGCAGTTCTTC. The V call is TRBV7-2, the J call TRBJ2-1; D is ambiguous. The CDR3 is 17 amino acids. Trimming removed 0 bases from V and 0 bases from J, with 12 bases in between. Germline V CDR1 and CDR2: SGHTA, FQGNSA.

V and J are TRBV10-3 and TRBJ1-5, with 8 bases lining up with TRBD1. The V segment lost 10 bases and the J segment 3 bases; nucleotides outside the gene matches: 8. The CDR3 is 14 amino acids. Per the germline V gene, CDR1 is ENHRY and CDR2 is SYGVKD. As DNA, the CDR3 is TGTGCCACCAAGGGACAGGTCTCCAATCAGCCCCAGCATTTT. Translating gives CATKGQVSNQPQHF.